The TCR beta chain under discussion was sequenced for a study of human versus mouse CDR3 diversity and MHC coevolution. Regarding the study as a whole: Compared with mice, human CDR3s carried more deletions and insertions on average.

Clones were read by immunoSEQ multiplex PCR, and TCRdb kept only the in-frame ones, dropping some. The sample lists 50,000 to 70,000 clones, around 94% seen once, with approximately 17% in the top ten. Germline trimming cut 5 bases from V and 5 bases from J; bases unmatched to any gene: 9. The germline V gene has CDR1 ENHRY and CDR2 SYGVKD. The CDR3 is 15 amino acids. As to this clone: Its specificity is not known.

This sequence originates from a person aged 55 to 75 in good health. This chain joins TRBV10-3 and TRBJ2-1; TRBD2 aligns across 7 bases. The specimen sequenced was naive CD4+ T cells from blood. Noted subset: CD45RO-negative CD62L-positive naive CD4 T cells. Here the CDR3 reads CAISRTSRKDNEQFF. The DNA of the CDR3 is TGTGCCATCAGTCGGACTAGTCGGAAAGACAATGAGCAGTTCTTC.